Presented here are 25 T cell receptor beta chains from one specimen sequenced in a study of shared clonotypes between healthy human individuals. Assay used: immunoSEQ multiplex PCR; TCRdb lists only in-frame clones, some missing. This sample yields 2 million to 3 million clones, of which under 95% are seen a single time; 0.36% belongs to the top ten. Material: naive CD4+ T cells from PBMCs. Specified subset: CD45RA+ positively selected. The receptor source for this set is a man aged 18 to 35 in good health. Some clones in this sample may be carry-over from other donors' samples.

This sequence joins TRBV28 and TRBJ1-1; tentatively, D is TRBD1 (5 bases). Trimming took 4 bases from V and 11 from J, leaving 17 bases between them. Germline-derived CDR1 and CDR2 are MDHEN and SYDVKM. The CDR3 contains 13 residues. The CDR3 nucleotides read TGTGCCAGCAGTTCCCCGACAGTGCTCCTCGCTTTCTTT. Its translation is CASSSPTVLLAFF. The full variable domain, with the rest looked up from reference TRBV28 and TRBJ1-1, is DVKVTQSSRYLVKRTGEKVFLECVQDMDHENMFWYRQDPGLGLRLIYFSYDVKMKEKGDIPEGYSVSREKKERFSLILESASTNQTSMYLCASSSPTVLLAFFGQGTRLTVV.

The chain uses TRBV27 and TRBJ2-5, with D perhaps matching TRBD1 or TRBD2 (5 bases each). The V gene lost 6 bases and the J gene lost 5 bases, with 22 bases spanning the gap. The CDR3 is 16 amino acids. The germline V gene encodes CDR1 MNHEY and CDR2 SMNVEV (reference sequence). Written as DNA, the CDR3 is TGTGCCAGCAGCGACCTCGGGGCAGCTCCCGGGGAGACCCAGTACTTC. It encodes CASSDLGAAPGETQYF.

V gene TRBV6-5 combines with J gene TRBJ2-7; TRBD2 agrees at 7 bases. V shed 5 bases and J 3 bases; nucleotides not matched to a gene: 10. This CDR3 is 15 amino acids long. Per germline, CDR1 MNHEY and CDR2 SVGAGI. Here the CDR3 DNA reads TGTGCCAGCAGTCCCCGCGCGGCGGGGGTCTACGAGCAGTACTTC. This sequence encodes CASSPRAAGVYEQYF.

This clone was seen more than once but under ten times. The CDR3 DNA follows: TGTGCCATCAGTGCCCATTCAGGGGGACTTGAAGCTTTCTTT. Translation: CAISAHSGGLEAFF. The genes are TRBV10-3 and TRBJ1-1; 7 bases are shared with TRBD1. CDR1 and CDR2 (germline): ENHRY, SYGVKD. CDR3 length equals 14 residues. J was trimmed by 7 bases and V by 4 bases; bases with no gene match: 9.

The rearrangement uses TRBV14 and TRBJ2-7, with 8 positions matching TRBD2. The ends lost 0 bases at V and 0 bases at J; junction bases unmatched: 7. This CDR3 has 17 amino acids. Germline V gene lookup returns CDR1 SGHDN and CDR2 FVKESK. CDR3 in DNA: TGTGCCAGCAGCCAAGACCCCCGGGAGGGCGCCTCCTACGAGCAGTACTTC. Its translation: CASSQDPREGASYEQYF.

This chain uses TRBV5-1 with TRBJ2-5, with a possible D match to TRBD1 (5 bases). Germline V lookup: CDR1 SGHRS, CDR2 YFSETQ. The CDR3 is 14 residues long. V was cut by 4 bases and J by 3 bases, with 13 bases left in between. The CDR3: CASSIQGIEETQYF. CDR3 DNA sequence: TGCGCCAGCAGCATCCAGGGAATAGAAGAGACCCAGTACTTC. Supplemented by reference TRBV5-1 and TRBJ2-5, the full variable domain reads KAGVTQTPRYLIKTRGQQVTLSCSPISGHRSVSWYQQTPGQGLQFLFEYFSETQRNKGNFPGRFSGRQFSNSRSEMNVSTLELGDSALYLCASSIQGIEETQYFGPGTRLLVL.

The chain is built from TRBV5-5 and TRBJ2-4, with D possibly being TRBD2 (5 bases). V lost 2 bases to trimming and J lost 8 bases, with 11 bases between them. CDR1 is SGHKS and CDR2 is YYEKEE in the germline V gene (reference sequence). This CDR3 comprises 13 residues. This chain's CDR3 is CASSFGPGDIQYF. The DNA for the CDR3 is TGTGCCAGCAGCTTTGGACCCGGGGACATTCAGTACTTC.

This chain uses TRBV2 with TRBJ2-5, with 7 nucleotides matching TRBD1. This CDR3 contains 14 residues. V gave up 6 bases and J gave up 0 bases; unmatched junction bases: 4. Germline-derived CDR1 and CDR2 are SNHLY and FYNNEI. The CDR3 is CASRGTVYQETQYF. The CDR3 coding sequence is TGTGCCAGCAGGGGGACAGTGTACCAAGAGACCCAGTACTTC.

V and J are TRBV6-5 and TRBJ2-5; D is undetermined. CDR3 size: 13 residues. V lost 8 bases to trimming and J lost 6 bases, with 16 bases between them. Germline assignment: CDR1 MNHEY and CDR2 SVGAGI. CDR3 coding DNA: TGTGCCAGCCGGACCCATGGCCATCAGACCCAGTACTTC. Its protein is CASRTHGHQTQYF.

V usage is TRBV9 and J usage is TRBJ2-4, with D uncertain. This CDR3 contains 13 residues. V was trimmed by 3 bases and J by 10 bases, leaving 14 bases between them. CDR1 and CDR2 (germline): SGDLS, YYNGEE. CDR3 sequence reads: CASSGTTPGIQYF. Here the CDR3 DNA reads TGTGCCAGCAGCGGAACTACTCCCGGGATTCAGTACTTC. Full variable domain (rest looked up from reference TRBV9 and TRBJ2-4): DSGVTQTPKHLITATGQRVTLRCSPRSGDLSVYWYQQSLDQGLQFLIQYYNGEERAKGNILERFSAQQFPDLHSELNLSSLELGDSALYFCASSGTTPGIQYFGAGTRLSVL.

The gene calls are TRBV5-8 and TRBJ1-5; D ambiguous. This CDR3 spans 17 amino acids. Germline CDR1 and CDR2: SGHTS and YDEGEE. The ends were cut back, 5 bases at V and 5 bases at J, with 23 bases in the middle. CDR3 DNA sequence: TGTGCCAGCAGACGGGCTTCCCTGCCTGGTCCCGATCAGCCCCAGCATTTT. It codes for CASRRASLPGPDQPQHF.

As for this clone: Other DNA sequences in the sample encode the same CDR3. The V call is TRBV5-1, the J call TRBJ2-1; 13 nucleotides line up with TRBD2. Germline trimming cut 2 bases from V and 6 bases from J; bases unmatched to any gene: 2. The CDR3 loop spans 15 amino acids. Germline V gives CDR1 SGHRS, CDR2 YFSETQ. CDR3 region: CASSLLAGGPNEQFF. CDR3 coding DNA: TGCGCCAGCAGCTTACTAGCGGGAGGGCCCAATGAGCAGTTCTTC. The full variable domain, rest sourced from reference TRBV5-1 and TRBJ2-1, is KAGVTQTPRYLIKTRGQQVTLSCSPISGHRSVSWYQQTPGQGLQFLFEYFSETQRNKGNFPGRFSGRQFSNSRSEMNVSTLELGDSALYLCASSLLAGGPNEQFFGPGTRLTVL.

The CDR3 spells CASSHLGGGPTDTQYF. As DNA, the CDR3 is TGTGCCAGTAGCCACCTTGGGGGGGGCCCGACAGATACGCAGTATTTT. V gene TRBV19 combines with J gene TRBJ2-3, with a possible D match to TRBD2 (7 bases). The CDR3 contains 16 residues. The V and J ends lost 6 bases and 3 bases respectively, with 19 bases between them. Germline V CDR1 and CDR2: LNHDA, SQIVND (reference sequence). Looking up the rest from reference TRBV19 and TRBJ2-3 gives the full variable domain: DGGITQSPKYLFRKEGQNVTLSCEQNLNHDAMYWYRQDPGQGLRLIYYSQIVNDFQKGDIAEGYSVSREKKESFPLTVTSAQKNPTAFYLCASSHLGGGPTDTQYFGPGTRLTVL.

The CDR3: CASRWTTDYGYTF. DNA of the CDR3: TGTGCCAGCAGATGGACCACGGACTATGGCTACACCTTC. The chain joins TRBV6-1 to TRBJ1-2; D is unclear. The V and J ends lost 6 bases and 3 bases respectively, with 11 bases between them. Germline CDR1 reads MNHNS; CDR2 reads SASEGT. This CDR3 is built from 13 residues.

V gene TRBV5-1 combines with J gene TRBJ2-1; TRBD2 is a possible D gene (6 bases). The CDR3 totals 18 residues. V was cut by 4 bases and J by 0 bases, with 20 bases left in between. Germline V gene sequence: CDR1 SGHRS, CDR2 YFSETQ. This CDR3 reads CASSPGGTTSLSYNEQFF. The DNA of the CDR3 is TGCGCCAGCAGCCCCGGAGGGACCACTAGCCTCTCCTACAATGAGCAGTTCTTC.

This clone was picked up one time. This chain joins TRBV28 and TRBJ2-1, with 8 bases matching TRBD2. Germline V gene data show CDR1 as MDHEN and CDR2 as SYDVKM. V was pared by 7 bases and J by 3 bases, with 8 bases of the junction left unmatched. The CDR3 is 15 amino acids. The CDR3 region has the DNA TGTGCCAGCATAAAGGCTAGCGGGTTCTACAATGAGCAGTTCTTC. This sequence encodes CASIKASGFYNEQFF.

This clone was counted a single time. This sample includes further DNA sequences coding for the same CDR3. V is TRBV14 and J is TRBJ1-2, with 11 bases lining up with TRBD1. This CDR3 region has 14 residues. Per the germline V gene, CDR1 is SGHDN and CDR2 is FVKESK. J was trimmed by 5 bases and V by 4 bases; bases with no gene match: 3. The DNA for the CDR3 is TGTGCCAGCAGCCGGGACAGGGGGTTGTATGGCTACACCTTC. This gives the protein CASSRDRGLYGYTF.

V is TRBV6-5 and J is TRBJ2-5, with 7 nucleotides matching TRBD1. V shed 3 bases and J 4 bases; nucleotides not matched to a gene: 8. From germline, CDR1 is MNHEY and CDR2 SVGAGI. The CDR3 is made up of 15 amino acids. The CDR3 DNA reads TGTGCCAGCAGTTATTCCGGACAGGATCTAGAGACCCAGTACTTC. Translated, it gives CASSYSGQDLETQYF.

This chain joins TRBV7-9 and TRBJ2-7; 9 bases align to TRBD2. The CDR3 is made up of 15 amino acids. In germline, CDR1 is SEHNR, CDR2 FQNEAQ (reference sequence). The junction had 7 bases not matched to a gene; V was cut back by 5 bases and J by 2 bases. The CDR3, as DNA: TGTGCCAGCAGCCCGCGGTGGACTAGCGCCTACGAGCAGTACTTC. This sequence encodes CASSPRWTSAYEQYF. The full variable domain, its missing parts supplied by reference TRBV7-9 and TRBJ2-7, is DTGVSQNPRHKITKRGQNVTFRCDPISEHNRLYWYRQTLGQGPEFLTYFQNEAQLEKSRLLSDRFSAERPKGSFSTLEIQRTEQGDSAMYLCASSPRWTSAYEQYFGPGTRLTVT.

V usage is TRBV28 and J usage is TRBJ2-6; no firm D call. CDR3 length: 14 amino acids. The germline gives CDR1 MDHEN, CDR2 SYDVKM. Deletions cut 7 bases from V and 2 bases from J, with 9 bases between. CDR3 region: CASTVGAGANVLTF. For the CDR3, the DNA is TGTGCCAGCACGGTTGGAGCTGGGGCCAACGTCCTGACTTTC.

This chain connects TRBV5-4 to TRBJ2-1, with 11 bases that match TRBD2. Trimming took 3 bases from V and 14 from J; bases not matched to a gene: 10. The CDR3 runs to 14 residues. Per germline, CDR1 SGHNT and CDR2 YYREEE (reference sequence). CDR3 DNA sequence: TGTGCCAGCAGCTCGGAGACTAGCGGGACAACGGAGTTCTTC. Translation gives CASSSETSGTTEFF.

The chain couples TRBV28 to TRBJ1-4, with TRBD1 matching over 7 bases. Trimming took 5 bases from V and 7 from J; bases not matched to a gene: 10. In germline, CDR1 is MDHEN, CDR2 SYDVKM. This CDR3 has 15 amino acids. CDR3 sequence: CASSERQGVGEKLFF. In DNA, the CDR3 is TGTGCCAGCAGTGAACGACAGGGAGTCGGTGAAAAACTGTTTTTT.

CDR3 sequence reads: CASRRRQGSTEAFF. The DNA for the CDR3 is TGTGCCAGCAGACGCCGACAGGGGAGCACTGAAGCTTTCTTT. The chain couples TRBV6-5 to TRBJ1-1; 8 bases are shared with TRBD1. Germline assignment: CDR1 MNHEY and CDR2 SVGAGI. The V segment lost 6 bases and the J segment 4 bases; nucleotides outside the gene matches: 7. The CDR3 sequence is 14 residues long.

A single count supports this clone. DNA for the CDR3: TGTGCCAGCAGTTTTAGTGGGACAGGGGGATCTGGGGCCAACGTCCTGACTTTC. Its translation: CASSFSGTGGSGANVLTF. The chain employs TRBV28 and TRBJ2-6, with 11 bases matching TRBD1. The germline V gene encodes CDR1 MDHEN and CDR2 SYDVKM. The V segment lost 3 bases and the J segment 1 base; nucleotides outside the gene matches: 5. There are 18 residues in the CDR3.

The V call is TRBV5-4, the J call TRBJ2-7, with TRBD2 matching over 8 bases. CDR3 length: 14 residues. The germline V gene encodes CDR1 SGHNT and CDR2 YYREEE (reference sequence). The trim removed 4 bases at V and 3 bases at J, leaving 6 bases unmatched. CDR3 in amino acids: CASSAGGAGYEQYF. CDR3 nucleotide sequence: TGTGCCAGCAGCGCGGGAGGTGCCGGCTACGAGCAGTACTTC.